This entry is about one T cell receptor beta chain. The sample belongs to a study of CD8 T cells in Susac syndrome. Random hexamers were used to reverse transcribe the RNA input (about 0.45 to 1 ug). MiXCR, run by TCRdb on the immunoSEQ multiplex PCR reads, gives a single entry per CDR3 protein. Counted here are roughly 140,000 distinct CDR3 sequences, just under 97% occurring once; the ten biggest clones make up 0.15%. With 2 bases clipped from V and 0 bases from J, the junction kept 6 bases outside the gene matches. This CDR3 comprises 17 residues. Germline V gives CDR1 LNHDA, CDR2 SQIVND (reference sequence).

The rearrangement uses TRBV19 and TRBJ1-1; 10 bases are shared with TRBD1. The source material was CD8+ T cells from PBMCs. This clonotype was sampled from a human donor with multiple sclerosis. The CDR3 loop reads CASSILGTGDLNTEAFF. DNA of the CDR3: TGTGCCAGTAGTATACTCGGGACAGGGGACCTGAACACTGAAGCTTTCTTT.